The 24 T cell receptor beta chains below all came from one sample that was sequenced in a study of T cell changes during pregnancy in multiple sclerosis (dated by TCRdb to between 2018 and 2020). Library construction relied on the immunoSEQ multiplex PCR assay. Sourced from immuneACCESS, this table was stored by TCRdb with only in-frame sequences that have V and J called. A share of the clones is absent; for the studies checked, an unresolved V gene accounts for under half, and the remainder has no known explanation. This sample has around 70,000 clones in its table, and 90% to 95% of those were observed once. The ten largest clones add up to 1.5% to 2% of the sample. The source material was peripheral blood, sampled in the first trimester of pregnancy. The source of these receptors is a female donor in good health, enrolled as a control in a pregnancy study.

This sequence joins TRBV7-2 and TRBJ2-3; 9 positions agree with TRBD1. CDR3 length: 15 residues. J gave up 4 bases and V 5 bases, and 7 bases lay outside the gene matches. The germline V gene has CDR1 SGHTA and CDR2 FQGNSA. The CDR3 loop is CASSPRDRVSDTQYF. The CDR3 DNA follows: TGTGCCAGCAGCCCCCGGGACAGGGTCTCAGATACGCAGTATTTT.

For this clone: Other DNA sequences within the sample encode an identical CDR3. The gene calls are TRBV9 and TRBJ2-3, with 7 bases aligning to TRBD2. The germline V gene has CDR1 SGDLS and CDR2 YYNGEE. V gave up 0 bases and J gave up 1 base; unmatched junction bases: 2. This CDR3 has 15 residues. The CDR3 bases are TGTGCCAGCAGCGTAGCGGGGGGAGGCACAGATACGCAGTATTTT. This translates into CASSVAGGGTDTQYF.

V is TRBV11-1 and J is TRBJ2-7, with 10 bases lining up with TRBD1. The CDR3 has 16 residues. J was trimmed by 4 bases and V by 5 bases; bases with no gene match: 11. Germline V gene lookup returns CDR1 SGHAT and CDR2 FQDESV (reference sequence). The CDR3 DNA follows: TGTGCCAGCAGCCACTCCACCCGGGACAGGGGTTACGAGCAGTACTTC. Its protein product is CASSHSTRDRGYEQYF.

The V and J genes are TRBV7-8 and TRBJ2-1, with 11 bases lining up with TRBD2. Germline trimming cut 3 bases from V and 10 bases from J; bases unmatched to any gene: 8. The CDR3 is 15 residues long. Germline values: CDR1 SGHVS, CDR2 FQNEAQ. The CDR3 reads CASSLDGTSGEEQFF. Here the CDR3 DNA reads TGTGCCAGCAGCTTGGACGGGACTAGCGGCGAGGAGCAGTTCTTC.

The chain recombines TRBV4-1 with TRBJ2-1, with 8 bases that match TRBD2. CDR3 length: 18 amino acids. J was trimmed by 2 bases and V by 4 bases; bases with no gene match: 13. Germline V gene lookup returns CDR1 MGHRA and CDR2 YSYEKL. CDR3 DNA sequence: TGCGCCAGCAGCCCCGCCCAAAGACCGGGACTAGCCTACAATGAGCAGTTCTTC. It specifies CASSPAQRPGLAYNEQFF.

On this clone: Additional DNA sequences in this sample encode the identical CDR3. This chain uses TRBV27 with TRBJ2-3, with D tentatively TRBD2 (5 bases). The V gene's germline CDR1 is MNHEY and CDR2 SMNVEV (reference sequence). Deletions cut 3 bases from V and 1 base from J, with 5 bases between. The CDR3 consists of 13 residues. The CDR3: CASSLRGTDTQYF. The CDR3 bases are TGTGCCAGCAGTTTGCGGGGCACAGATACGCAGTATTTT.

The chain employs TRBV6-6 and TRBJ2-1, with D hard to call. The CDR3 has 14 amino acids. Germline lookup yields CDR1 MNHNY and CDR2 SVGAGI (reference sequence). Trimming cost V 7 bases and J 0 bases, with 10 bases left between them. This CDR3 reads CASTPESSYNEQFF. Here the CDR3 DNA reads TGTGCCAGCACCCCGGAGAGCTCCTACAATGAGCAGTTCTTC.

The chain uses TRBV6-1 and TRBJ2-7, with D perhaps TRBD1 (6 bases). Per germline, CDR1 MNHNS and CDR2 SASEGT. V lost 4 bases, J lost 2 bases, and 18 bases lay in between. This CDR3 has 16 amino acids. The CDR3: CASSASGWGRAYEQYF. Here the CDR3 DNA reads TGTGCCAGCAGTGCCAGTGGCTGGGGGCGAGCCTACGAGCAGTACTTC.

The chain employs TRBV28 and TRBJ1-1; 8 bases match TRBD1. The CDR3 has 14 residues. V lost 3 bases to trimming and J lost 4 bases; unmatched junction nucleotides: 4. Germline lookup yields CDR1 MDHEN and CDR2 SYDVKM. The CDR3 reads CASSFRGLGTEAFF. The CDR3 nucleotides read TGTGCCAGCAGTTTCAGGGGGCTGGGCACTGAAGCTTTCTTT.

V gene TRBV28 combines with J gene TRBJ1-2; a possible D gene is TRBD1 (5 bases). Trimming pared 6 bases from V and 2 bases from J, leaving 16 bases between. CDR1 MDHEN and CDR2 SYDVKM come from the germline V gene. CDR3 size: 15 residues. CDR3 protein: CASRGLRAPNYGYTF. CDR3 sequence (DNA): TGTGCCAGCAGGGGACTAAGGGCACCGAACTATGGCTACACCTTC.

V and J are TRBV30 and TRBJ2-7; a weak D match, TRBD1 (5 bases). The CDR3 has 15 residues. The V end lost 0 bases, the J end lost 0 bases, and 12 bases lay between the germline ends. CDR1 and CDR2 from the germline V gene are GTSNPN and SVGIG (reference sequence). The CDR3 DNA reads TGTGCCTGGAGTGTGGATACAGGCAGCTCCTACGAGCAGTACTTC. Protein: CAWSVDTGSSYEQYF.

This chain uses TRBV9 with TRBJ2-7; 8 bases match TRBD1. CDR1 is SGDLS and CDR2 is YYNGEE in the germline V gene. V trimming: 3 bases; J trimming: 0 bases; junction bases outside the gene matches: 5. The CDR3 is 15 amino acids. Written as DNA, the CDR3 is TGTGCCAGCAGCGGACGACAGGGGAGCTCCTACGAGCAGTACTTC. Translated, it gives CASSGRQGSSYEQYF.

The V gene is TRBV5-5, the J gene TRBJ2-7; 8 bases match TRBD1. After removal of 0 bases from V and 4 bases from J, the junction contained 15 bases not matched to a gene. The germline CDR1 and CDR2 sequences are SGHKS and YYEKEE (reference sequence). The CDR3 extends over 18 amino acids. The CDR3 sequence: CASSLGTRGPQEPYEQYF. The CDR3 coding sequence is TGTGCCAGCAGCTTGGGTACCAGGGGGCCCCAGGAACCATACGAGCAGTACTTC.

This sequence joins TRBV5-6 and TRBJ1-2, with D maybe TRBD1 (5 bases). The CDR3 consists of 14 residues. CDR1 is SGHDT, CDR2 YYEEEE, per germline. Trimming pared 0 bases from V and 10 bases from J, leaving 16 bases between. The CDR3 loop is CASSLGTRDYHYTF. For the CDR3, the DNA is TGTGCCAGCAGCTTGGGGACCCGGGACTACCACTACACCTTC.

This clone occurred once. The chain links TRBV27 to TRBJ2-1; 7 nucleotides match TRBD2. After removal of 3 bases from V and 3 bases from J, the junction contained 5 bases not matched to a gene. The CDR3 consists of 15 residues. Germline CDR1 MNHEY, CDR2 SMNVEV (reference sequence). The CDR3 sequence is CASSFEASGYNEQFF. CDR3 nucleotides: TGTGCCAGCAGTTTTGAGGCTAGCGGCTACAATGAGCAGTTCTTC.

The genes are TRBV5-6 and TRBJ2-7; D might be TRBD2 (5 bases). V lost 0 bases to trimming and J lost 5 bases, with 12 bases between them. CDR3 length: 14 amino acids. Germline-derived CDR1 and CDR2 are SGHDT and YYEEEE. For the CDR3, the DNA is TGTGCCAGCAGCTTGGCCGCGGGCCCCGACGAGCAGTACTTC. This encodes CASSLAAGPDEQYF.

The rearrangement joins TRBV7-2 to TRBJ2-7; D may be TRBD2 (9 bases). Germline CDR1 is SGHTA and CDR2 is FQGNSA. V lost 5 bases and J lost 9, with 20 bases in between. The CDR3 runs to 14 residues. The CDR3 loop is CASSPIRGRGGQYF. DNA of the CDR3: TGTGCCAGCAGCCCCATCAGGGGGCGGGGGGGGCAGTACTTC.

This clone has a single count. V gene TRBV7-6 combines with J gene TRBJ1-5, with unresolved D. This CDR3 is 14 amino acids long. Trimming cost V 2 bases and J 7 bases, with 12 bases left between them. Germline CDR1 reads SGHVS; CDR2 reads FNYEAQ. The CDR3 is CASSLHPAGQPQHF. CDR3 sequence (DNA): TGTGCCAGCAGCTTACACCCGGCGGGGCAGCCCCAGCATTTT. The variable domain in full, completed from reference TRBV7-6 and TRBJ1-5, reads GAGVSQSPRYKVTKRGQDVALRCDPISGHVSLYWYRQALGQGPEFLTYFNYEAQQDKSGLPNDRFSAERPEGSISTLTIQRTEQRDSAMYRCASSLHPAGQPQHFGDGTRLSIL.

The chain links TRBV6-5 to TRBJ2-3, with 8 bases fitting TRBD2. V lost 0 bases, J lost 5 bases, and 7 bases stayed unmatched. The CDR3 is made up of 16 amino acids. The germline gives CDR1 MNHEY, CDR2 SVGAGI. CDR3 sequence (DNA): TGTGCCAGCAGTTACTCGAACGGGAGGGCCATAGATACGCAGTATTTT. This gives the protein CASSYSNGRAIDTQYF.

This clone was counted only a few times. The gene calls are TRBV6-1 and TRBJ1-1; D is unresolved. The CDR3 consists of 12 residues. Germline V gene lookup returns CDR1 MNHNS and CDR2 SASEGT. V was shortened by 10 bases and J by 3 bases, with 12 bases between the two germline ends. The CDR3 region has the DNA TGTGCCACCTTCCCGAGGGACACTGAAGCTTTCTTT. It is translated as CATFPRDTEAFF.

The chain carries TRBV7-9 and TRBJ2-5, with TRBD1 identical over 12 bases. Losses at the gene ends were 3 bases for V and 3 bases for J; bases not matched to a gene: 8. CDR1 and CDR2 from the germline V gene are SEHNR and FQNEAQ (reference sequence). CDR3 size: 17 residues. CDR3 sequence reads: CASSFLRDRGREETQYF. The DNA for the CDR3 is TGTGCCAGCAGCTTTCTCCGGGACAGGGGGCGGGAAGAGACCCAGTACTTC.

The chain links TRBV13 to TRBJ2-7; 7 positions match TRBD2. This CDR3 spans 14 amino acids. The germline gives CDR1 PRHDT, CDR2 FYEKMQ (reference sequence). V lost 3 bases to trimming and J lost 7 bases; unmatched junction nucleotides: 9. The CDR3 loop is CASSFLSSGGEQYF. In DNA, the CDR3 is TGTGCCAGCAGCTTTCTTTCTTCGGGAGGTGAGCAGTACTTC.

The CDR3 nucleotides are TGTGCCAGCTGGGGGCCCGGCAGGGTTAGTTACGAGCAGTACTTC. Encoded protein: CASWGPGRVSYEQYF. This chain joins TRBV28 and TRBJ2-7; tentative D call: TRBD1 (6 bases). Germline V gene sequence: CDR1 MDHEN, CDR2 SYDVKM. V shed 8 bases and J shed 4 bases, with 21 bases lying between them. This CDR3 is built from 15 residues.

The chain recombines TRBV5-8 with TRBJ2-1, with TRBD2 matching 10 bases. V lost 3 bases, J lost 8 bases, and 14 bases stayed unmatched. This CDR3 has 17 residues. Germline V CDR1 and CDR2: SGHTS, YDEGEE. The CDR3 is CASSSGGTGLAVDEQFF. The CDR3 bases are TGTGCCAGCAGCTCAGGGGGCACCGGACTAGCGGTCGATGAGCAGTTCTTC. Full variable domain (outside the CDR3, taken from reference TRBV5-8 and TRBJ2-1): EAGVTQSPTHLIKTRGQQATLRCSPISGHTSVYWYQQALGLGLQFLLWYDEGEERNRGNFPPRFSGRQFPNYSSELNVNALELEDSALYLCASSSGGTGLAVDEQFFGPGTRLTVL.